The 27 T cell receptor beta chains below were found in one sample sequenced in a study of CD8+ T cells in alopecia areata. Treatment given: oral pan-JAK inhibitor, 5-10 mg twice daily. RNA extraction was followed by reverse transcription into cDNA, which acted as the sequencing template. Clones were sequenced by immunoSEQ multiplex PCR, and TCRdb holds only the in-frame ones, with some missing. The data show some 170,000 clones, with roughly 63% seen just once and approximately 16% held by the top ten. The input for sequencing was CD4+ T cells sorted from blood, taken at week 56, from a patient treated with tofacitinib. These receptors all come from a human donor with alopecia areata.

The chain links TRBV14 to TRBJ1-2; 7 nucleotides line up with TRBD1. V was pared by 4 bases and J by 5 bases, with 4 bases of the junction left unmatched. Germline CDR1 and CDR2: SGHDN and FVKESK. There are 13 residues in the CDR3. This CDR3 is CASSPGQLYGYTF. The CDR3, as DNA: TGTGCCAGCAGCCCGGGACAGCTTTATGGCTACACCTTC. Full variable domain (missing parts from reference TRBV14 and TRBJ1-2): EAGVTQFPSHSVIEKGQTVTLRCDPISGHDNLYWYRRVMGKEIKFLLHFVKESKQDESGMPNNRFLAERTGGTYSTLKVQPAELEDSGVYFCASSPGQLYGYTFGSGTRLTVV.

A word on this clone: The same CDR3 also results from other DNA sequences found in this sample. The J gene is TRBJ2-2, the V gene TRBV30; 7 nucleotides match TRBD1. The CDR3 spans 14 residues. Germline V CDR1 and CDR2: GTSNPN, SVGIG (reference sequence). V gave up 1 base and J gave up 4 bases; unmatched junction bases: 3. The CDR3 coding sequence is TGTGCCTGGAGTGGACAGGGACGCACCGGGGAGCTGTTTTTT. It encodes CAWSGQGRTGELFF.

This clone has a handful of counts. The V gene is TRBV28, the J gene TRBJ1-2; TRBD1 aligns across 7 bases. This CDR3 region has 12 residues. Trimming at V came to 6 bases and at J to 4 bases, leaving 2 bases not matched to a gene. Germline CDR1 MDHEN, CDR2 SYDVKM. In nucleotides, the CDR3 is TGTGCCAGCAGGACAGGGATCTATGGCTACACCTTC. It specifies CASRTGIYGYTF.

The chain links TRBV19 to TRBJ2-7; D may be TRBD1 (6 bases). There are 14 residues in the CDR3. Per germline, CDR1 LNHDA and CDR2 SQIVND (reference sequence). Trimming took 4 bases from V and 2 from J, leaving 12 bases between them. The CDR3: CASSTWTETYEQYF. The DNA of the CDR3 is TGTGCCAGTAGTACCTGGACAGAAACCTACGAGCAGTACTTC. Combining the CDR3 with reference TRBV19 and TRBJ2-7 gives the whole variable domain DGGITQSPKYLFRKEGQNVTLSCEQNLNHDAMYWYRQDPGQGLRLIYYSQIVNDFQKGDIAEGYSVSREKKESFPLTVTSAQKNPTAFYLCASSTWTETYEQYFGPGTRLTVT.

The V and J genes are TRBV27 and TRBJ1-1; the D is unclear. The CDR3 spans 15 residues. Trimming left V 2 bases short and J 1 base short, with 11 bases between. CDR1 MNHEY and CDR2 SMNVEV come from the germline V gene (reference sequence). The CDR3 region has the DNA TGTGCCAGCAGTTTAAATCGCAGGTCGAACACTGAAGCTTTCTTT. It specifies CASSLNRRSNTEAFF.

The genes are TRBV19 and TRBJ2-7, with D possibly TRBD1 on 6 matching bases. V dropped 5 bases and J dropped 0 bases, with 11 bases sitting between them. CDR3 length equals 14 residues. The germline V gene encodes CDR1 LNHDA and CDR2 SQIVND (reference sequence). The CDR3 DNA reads TGTGCCAGTAGTCCTGGGACATCCTCCTACGAGCAGTACTTC. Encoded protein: CASSPGTSSYEQYF.

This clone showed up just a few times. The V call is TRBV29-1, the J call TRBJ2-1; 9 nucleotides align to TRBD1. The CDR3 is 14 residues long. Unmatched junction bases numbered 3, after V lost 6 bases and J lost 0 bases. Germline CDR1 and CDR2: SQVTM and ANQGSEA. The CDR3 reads CSVGQGRSYNEQFF. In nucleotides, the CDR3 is TGCAGCGTAGGACAGGGGCGCTCCTACAATGAGCAGTTCTTC.

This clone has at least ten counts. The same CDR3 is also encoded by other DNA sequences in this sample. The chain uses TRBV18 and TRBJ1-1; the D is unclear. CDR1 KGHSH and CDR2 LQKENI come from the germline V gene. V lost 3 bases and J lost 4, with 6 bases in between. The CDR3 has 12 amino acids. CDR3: CASSPSGTEAFF. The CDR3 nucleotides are TGTGCCAGCTCACCCTCAGGCACTGAAGCTTTCTTT.

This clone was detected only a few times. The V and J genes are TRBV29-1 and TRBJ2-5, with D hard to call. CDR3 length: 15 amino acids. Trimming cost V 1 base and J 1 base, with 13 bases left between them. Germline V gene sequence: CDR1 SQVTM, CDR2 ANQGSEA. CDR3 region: CSVEVFGRAQETQYF. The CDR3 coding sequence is TGCAGCGTTGAAGTCTTCGGTAGAGCCCAAGAGACCCAGTACTTC.

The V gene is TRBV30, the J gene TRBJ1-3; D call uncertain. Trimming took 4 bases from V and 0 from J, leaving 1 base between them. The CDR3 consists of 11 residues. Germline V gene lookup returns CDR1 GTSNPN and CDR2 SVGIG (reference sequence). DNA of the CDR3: TGTGCCTGGACCTCTGGAAACACCATATATTTT. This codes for CAWTSGNTIYF.

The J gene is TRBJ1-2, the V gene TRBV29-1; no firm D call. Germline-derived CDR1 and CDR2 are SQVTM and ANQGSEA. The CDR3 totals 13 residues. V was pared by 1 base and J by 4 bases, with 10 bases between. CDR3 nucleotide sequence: TGCAGCGTTGAAGCTGGGGTGGGCTATGGCTACACCTTC. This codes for CSVEAGVGYGYTF.

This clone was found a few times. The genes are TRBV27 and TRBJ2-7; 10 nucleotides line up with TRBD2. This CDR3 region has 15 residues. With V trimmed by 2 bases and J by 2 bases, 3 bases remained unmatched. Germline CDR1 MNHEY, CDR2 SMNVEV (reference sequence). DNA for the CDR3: TGTGCCAGCAGTTTAAAGGGACTAGCGACCTACGAGCAGTACTTC. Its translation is CASSLKGLATYEQYF.

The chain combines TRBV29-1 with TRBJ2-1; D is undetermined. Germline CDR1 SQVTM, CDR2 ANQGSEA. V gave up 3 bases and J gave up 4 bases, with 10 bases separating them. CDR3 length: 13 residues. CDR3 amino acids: CSVDGSEYNEQFF. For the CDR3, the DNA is TGCAGCGTTGATGGAAGCGAGTACAATGAGCAGTTCTTC.

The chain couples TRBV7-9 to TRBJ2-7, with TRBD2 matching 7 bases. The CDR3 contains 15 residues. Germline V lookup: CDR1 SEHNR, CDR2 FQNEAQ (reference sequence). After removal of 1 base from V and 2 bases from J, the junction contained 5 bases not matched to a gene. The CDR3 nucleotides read TGTGCCAGCAGCTTAGGTGTGGGGGGGACCTACGAGCAGTACTTC. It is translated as CASSLGVGGTYEQYF. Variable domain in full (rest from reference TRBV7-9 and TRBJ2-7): DTGVSQNPRHKITKRGQNVTFRCDPISEHNRLYWYRQTLGQGPEFLTYFQNEAQLEKSRLLSDRFSAERPKGSFSTLEIQRTEQGDSAMYLCASSLGVGGTYEQYFGPGTRLTVT.

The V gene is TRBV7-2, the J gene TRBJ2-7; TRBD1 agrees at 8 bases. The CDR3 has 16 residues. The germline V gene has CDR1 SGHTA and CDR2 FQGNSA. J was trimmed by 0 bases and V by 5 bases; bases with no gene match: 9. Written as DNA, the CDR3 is TGTGCCAGCAGCATCCAGGGGGACAGGAGCTCCTACGAGCAGTACTTC. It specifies CASSIQGDRSSYEQYF.

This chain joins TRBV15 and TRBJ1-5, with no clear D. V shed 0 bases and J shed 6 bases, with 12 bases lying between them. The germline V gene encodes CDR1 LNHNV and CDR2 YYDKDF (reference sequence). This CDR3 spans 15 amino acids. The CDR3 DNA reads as TGTGCCACCAGCAGAGATCTCATGGATGGTCAGCCCCAGCATTTT. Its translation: CATSRDLMDGQPQHF.

CDR3 sequence reads: CASSLSRTGRYEQYF. The CDR3, as DNA: TGTGCCAGCAGTTTATCGAGGACAGGGAGGTACGAGCAGTACTTC. The V call is TRBV27, the J call TRBJ2-7; 8 nucleotides align to TRBD1. The CDR3 is 15 residues long. CDR1 and CDR2 (germline): MNHEY, SMNVEV (reference sequence). V shed 0 bases and J 4 bases; nucleotides not matched to a gene: 5.

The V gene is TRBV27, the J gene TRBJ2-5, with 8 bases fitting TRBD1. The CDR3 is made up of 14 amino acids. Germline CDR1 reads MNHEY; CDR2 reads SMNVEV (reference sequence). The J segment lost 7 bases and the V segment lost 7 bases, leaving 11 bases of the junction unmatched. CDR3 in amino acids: CASNPTGGLGTQYF. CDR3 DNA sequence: TGTGCCAGCAACCCTACAGGGGGGTTGGGGACCCAGTACTTC.

The CDR3 here is CASSRESTGELFF. The CDR3 DNA reads TGTGCCAGCTCACGGGAGTCCACCGGGGAGCTGTTTTTT. V is TRBV18 and J is TRBJ2-2, with D possibly being TRBD2 (5 bases). V dropped 4 bases and J dropped 4 bases, with 7 bases sitting between them. This CDR3 is 13 amino acids long. CDR1 KGHSH and CDR2 LQKENI come from the germline V gene.

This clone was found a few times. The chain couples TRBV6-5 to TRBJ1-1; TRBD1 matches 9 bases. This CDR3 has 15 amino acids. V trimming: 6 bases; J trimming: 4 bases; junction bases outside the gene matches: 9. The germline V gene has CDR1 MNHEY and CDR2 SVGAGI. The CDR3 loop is CASRPDRGWGTEAFF. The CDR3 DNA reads TGTGCCAGCAGACCCGACAGGGGGTGGGGCACTGAAGCTTTCTTT.

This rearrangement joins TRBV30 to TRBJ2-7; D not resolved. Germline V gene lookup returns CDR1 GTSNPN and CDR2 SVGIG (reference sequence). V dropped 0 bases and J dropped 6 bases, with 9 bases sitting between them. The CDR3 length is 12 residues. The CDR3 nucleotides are TGTGCCTGGAGTGTACTGTTTGCCGAGCAGTACTTC. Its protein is CAWSVLFAEQYF.

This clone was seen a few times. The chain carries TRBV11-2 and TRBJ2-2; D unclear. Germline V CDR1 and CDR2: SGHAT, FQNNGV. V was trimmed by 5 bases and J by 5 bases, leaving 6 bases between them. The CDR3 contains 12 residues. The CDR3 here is CASSHWTGELFF. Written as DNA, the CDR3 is TGTGCCAGCAGCCATTGGACCGGGGAGCTGTTTTTT.

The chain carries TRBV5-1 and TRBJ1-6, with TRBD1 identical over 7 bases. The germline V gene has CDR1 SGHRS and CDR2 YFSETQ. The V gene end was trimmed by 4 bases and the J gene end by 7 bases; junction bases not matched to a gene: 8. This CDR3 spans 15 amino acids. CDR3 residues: CASSAAGQTNSPLHF. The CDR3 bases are TGCGCCAGCAGCGCCGCGGGACAGACGAATTCACCCCTCCACTTT.

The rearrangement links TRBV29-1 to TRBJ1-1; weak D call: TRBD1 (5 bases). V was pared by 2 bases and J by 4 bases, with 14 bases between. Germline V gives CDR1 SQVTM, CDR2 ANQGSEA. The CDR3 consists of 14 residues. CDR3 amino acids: CSVENRMGVTEAFF. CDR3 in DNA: TGCAGCGTTGAAAACAGGATGGGAGTCACTGAAGCTTTCTTT.

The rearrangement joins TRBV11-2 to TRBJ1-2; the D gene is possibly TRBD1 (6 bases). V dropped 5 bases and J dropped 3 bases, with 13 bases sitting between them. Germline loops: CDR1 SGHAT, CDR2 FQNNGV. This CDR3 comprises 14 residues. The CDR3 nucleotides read TGTGCCAGCAGCCGAGGGGGTGGAGACTATGGCTACACCTTC. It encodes CASSRGGGDYGYTF.

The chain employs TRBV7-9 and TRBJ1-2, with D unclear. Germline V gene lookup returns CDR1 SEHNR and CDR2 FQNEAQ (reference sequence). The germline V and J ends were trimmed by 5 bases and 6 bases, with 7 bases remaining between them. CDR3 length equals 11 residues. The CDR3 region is CASSVSDGYTF. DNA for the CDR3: TGTGCCAGCAGCGTGAGTGATGGCTACACCTTC.

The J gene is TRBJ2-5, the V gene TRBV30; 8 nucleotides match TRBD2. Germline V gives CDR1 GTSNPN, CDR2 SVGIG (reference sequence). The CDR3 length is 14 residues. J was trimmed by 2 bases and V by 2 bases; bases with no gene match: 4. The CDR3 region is CAWSITSGQETQYF. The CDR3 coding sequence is TGTGCCTGGAGTATAACTAGCGGACAAGAGACCCAGTACTTC.